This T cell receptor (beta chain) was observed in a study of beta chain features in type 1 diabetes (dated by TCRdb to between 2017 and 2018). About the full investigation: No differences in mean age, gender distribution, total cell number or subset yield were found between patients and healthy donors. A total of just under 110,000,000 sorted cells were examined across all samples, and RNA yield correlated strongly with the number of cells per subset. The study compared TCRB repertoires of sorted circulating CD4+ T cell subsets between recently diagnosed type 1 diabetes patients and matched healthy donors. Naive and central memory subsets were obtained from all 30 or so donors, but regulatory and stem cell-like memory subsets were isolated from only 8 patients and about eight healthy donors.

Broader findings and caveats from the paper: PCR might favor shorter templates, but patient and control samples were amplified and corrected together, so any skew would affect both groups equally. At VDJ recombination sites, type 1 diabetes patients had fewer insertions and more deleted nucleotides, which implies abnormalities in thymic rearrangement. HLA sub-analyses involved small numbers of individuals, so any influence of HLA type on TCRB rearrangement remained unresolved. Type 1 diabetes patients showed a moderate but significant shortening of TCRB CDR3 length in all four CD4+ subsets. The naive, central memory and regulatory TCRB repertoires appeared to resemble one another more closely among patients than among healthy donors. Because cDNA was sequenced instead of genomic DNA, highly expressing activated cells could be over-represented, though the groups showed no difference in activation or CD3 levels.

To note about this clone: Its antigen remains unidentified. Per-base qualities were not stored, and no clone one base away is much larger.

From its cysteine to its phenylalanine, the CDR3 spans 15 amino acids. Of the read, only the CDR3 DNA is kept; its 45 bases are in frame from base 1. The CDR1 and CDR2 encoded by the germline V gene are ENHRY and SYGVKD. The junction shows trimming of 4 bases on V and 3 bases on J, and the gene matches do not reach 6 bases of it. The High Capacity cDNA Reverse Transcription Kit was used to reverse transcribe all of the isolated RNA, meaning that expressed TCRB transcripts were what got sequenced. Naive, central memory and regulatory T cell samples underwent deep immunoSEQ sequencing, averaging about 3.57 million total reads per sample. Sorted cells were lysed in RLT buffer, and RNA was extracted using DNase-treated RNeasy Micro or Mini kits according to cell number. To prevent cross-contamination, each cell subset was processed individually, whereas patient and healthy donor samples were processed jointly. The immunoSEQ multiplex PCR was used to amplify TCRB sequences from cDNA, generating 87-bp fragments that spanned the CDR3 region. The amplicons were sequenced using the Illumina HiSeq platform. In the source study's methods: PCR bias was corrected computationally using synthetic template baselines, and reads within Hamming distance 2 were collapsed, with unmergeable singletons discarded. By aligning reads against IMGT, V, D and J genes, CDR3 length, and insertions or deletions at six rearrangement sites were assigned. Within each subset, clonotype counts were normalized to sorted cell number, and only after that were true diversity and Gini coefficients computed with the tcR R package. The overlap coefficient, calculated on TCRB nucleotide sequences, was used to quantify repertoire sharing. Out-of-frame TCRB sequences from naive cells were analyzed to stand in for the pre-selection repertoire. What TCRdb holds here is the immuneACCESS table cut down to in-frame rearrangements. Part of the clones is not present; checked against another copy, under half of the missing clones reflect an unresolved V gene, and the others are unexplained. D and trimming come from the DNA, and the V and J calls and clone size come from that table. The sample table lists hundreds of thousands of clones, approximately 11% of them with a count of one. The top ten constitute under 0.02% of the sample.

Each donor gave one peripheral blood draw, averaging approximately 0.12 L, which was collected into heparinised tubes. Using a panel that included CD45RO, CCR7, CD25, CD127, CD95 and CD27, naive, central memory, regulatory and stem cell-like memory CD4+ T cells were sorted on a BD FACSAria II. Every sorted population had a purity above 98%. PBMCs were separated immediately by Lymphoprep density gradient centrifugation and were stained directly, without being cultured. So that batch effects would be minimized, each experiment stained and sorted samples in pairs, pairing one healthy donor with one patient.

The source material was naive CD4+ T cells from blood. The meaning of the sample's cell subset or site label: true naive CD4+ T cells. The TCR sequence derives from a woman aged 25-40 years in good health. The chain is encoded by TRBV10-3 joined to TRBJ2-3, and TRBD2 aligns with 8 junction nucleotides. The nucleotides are TGTGCCATCAGTGTAGAGGCGGGAGGAACAGATACGCAGTATTTT. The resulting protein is CAISVEAGGTDTQYF.